This TCR beta chain was observed in a study of T and B cells in COVID-19 patients. For the study at large: COVID-19 patients gave peripheral blood either during active infection or after recovery. Broader study findings: Early severe-case samples and blood from mildly ill patients during symptoms were in short supply. In COVID-19 patients, T cell receptor beta variable and joining gene use was reportedly strongly skewed.

Blood genomic DNA input for TRB amplification was 250-500 ng. Germline loops: CDR1 MRHNA, CDR2 SNTAGT. There are 13 residues in the CDR3. The junction had 0 bases not matched to a gene; V was cut back by 2 bases and J by 8 bases. BIOMED2 TRB-A/B primer pools were used in multiplex TRB PCR. Via MiXCR, TCRdb re-called the multiplex PCR reads, giving one row per CDR3 protein. This table has around 19,000 distinct CDR3 sequences, roughly 32% appearing once. With respect to this clonotype: What it recognizes is unknown.

The receptor was derived from a human donor with active COVID-19. The chain is built from TRBV6-4 and TRBJ1-6; 7 nucleotides line up with TRBD1. The specimen sequenced was blood. The CDR3 nucleotides are TGTGCCAGCAGTGACGACAGGGATTCACCCCTCCACTTT. As protein: CASSDDRDSPLHF.